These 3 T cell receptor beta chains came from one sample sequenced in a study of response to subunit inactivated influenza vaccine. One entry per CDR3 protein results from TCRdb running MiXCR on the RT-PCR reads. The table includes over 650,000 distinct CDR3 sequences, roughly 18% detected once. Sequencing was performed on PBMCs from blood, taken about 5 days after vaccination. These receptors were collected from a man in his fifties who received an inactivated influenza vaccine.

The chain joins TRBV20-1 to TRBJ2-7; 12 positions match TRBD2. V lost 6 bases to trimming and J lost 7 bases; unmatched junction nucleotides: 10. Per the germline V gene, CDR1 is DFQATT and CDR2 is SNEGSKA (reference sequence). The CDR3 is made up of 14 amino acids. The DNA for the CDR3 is TGCAGTGCCCTTCTACTAGCGGGGGGCCCTGAGCAGTACTTC. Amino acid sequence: CSALLLAGGPEQYF.

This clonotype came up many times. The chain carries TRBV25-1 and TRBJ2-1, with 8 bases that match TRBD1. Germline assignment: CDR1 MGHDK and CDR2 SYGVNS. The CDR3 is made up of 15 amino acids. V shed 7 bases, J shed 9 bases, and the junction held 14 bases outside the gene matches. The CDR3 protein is CASTWDRSKEGEQFF. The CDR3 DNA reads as TGTGCCAGCACCTGGGACAGGTCAAAGGAGGGTGAGCAGTTCTTC.

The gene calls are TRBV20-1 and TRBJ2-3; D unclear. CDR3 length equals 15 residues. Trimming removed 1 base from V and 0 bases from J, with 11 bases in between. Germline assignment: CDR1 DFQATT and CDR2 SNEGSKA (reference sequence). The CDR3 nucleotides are TGCAGTGCTAGAGTTCGGCCTACTAGCACAGATACGCAGTATTTT. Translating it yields CSARVRPTSTDTQYF.